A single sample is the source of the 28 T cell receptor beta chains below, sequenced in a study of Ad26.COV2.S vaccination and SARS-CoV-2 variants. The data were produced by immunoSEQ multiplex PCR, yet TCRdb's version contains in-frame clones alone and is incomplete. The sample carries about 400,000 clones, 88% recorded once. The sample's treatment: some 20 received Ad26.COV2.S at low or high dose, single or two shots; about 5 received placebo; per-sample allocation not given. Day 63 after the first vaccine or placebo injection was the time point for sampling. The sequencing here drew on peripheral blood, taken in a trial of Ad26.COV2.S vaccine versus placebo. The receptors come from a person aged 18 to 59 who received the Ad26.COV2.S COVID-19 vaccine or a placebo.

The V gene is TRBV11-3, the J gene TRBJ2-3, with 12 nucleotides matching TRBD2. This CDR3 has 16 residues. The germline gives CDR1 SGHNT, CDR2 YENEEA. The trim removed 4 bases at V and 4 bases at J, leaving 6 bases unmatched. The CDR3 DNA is TGTGCCAGCAGCTCCGGGACTAGCGGGCTCGCAGATACGCAGTATTTT. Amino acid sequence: CASSSGTSGLADTQYF.

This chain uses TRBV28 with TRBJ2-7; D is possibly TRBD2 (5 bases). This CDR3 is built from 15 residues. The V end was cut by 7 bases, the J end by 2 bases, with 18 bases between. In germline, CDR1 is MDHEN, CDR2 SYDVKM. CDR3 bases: TGTGCCAGCACCTCGCGGACGGACGGGACCTACGAGCAGTACTTC. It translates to CASTSRTDGTYEQYF.

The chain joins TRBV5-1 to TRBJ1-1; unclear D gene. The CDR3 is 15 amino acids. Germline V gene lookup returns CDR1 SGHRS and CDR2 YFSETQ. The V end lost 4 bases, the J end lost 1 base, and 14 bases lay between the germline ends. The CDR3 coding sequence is TGCGCCAGCAGCGTAGGGTATTCGGAGAACACTGAAGCTTTCTTT. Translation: CASSVGYSENTEAFF.

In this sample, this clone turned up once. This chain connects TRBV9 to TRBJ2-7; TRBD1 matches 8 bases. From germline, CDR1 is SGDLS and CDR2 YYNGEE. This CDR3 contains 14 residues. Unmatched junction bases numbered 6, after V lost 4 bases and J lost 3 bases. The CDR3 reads CASSQGQANYEQYF. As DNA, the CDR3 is TGTGCCAGCAGCCAGGGACAGGCAAACTACGAGCAGTACTTC.

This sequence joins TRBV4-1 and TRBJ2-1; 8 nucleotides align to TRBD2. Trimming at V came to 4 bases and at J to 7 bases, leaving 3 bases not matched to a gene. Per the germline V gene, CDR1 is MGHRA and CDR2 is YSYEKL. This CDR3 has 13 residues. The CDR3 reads CASSLPGGNEQFF. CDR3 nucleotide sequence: TGCGCCAGCAGCCTCCCGGGGGGGAATGAGCAGTTCTTC.

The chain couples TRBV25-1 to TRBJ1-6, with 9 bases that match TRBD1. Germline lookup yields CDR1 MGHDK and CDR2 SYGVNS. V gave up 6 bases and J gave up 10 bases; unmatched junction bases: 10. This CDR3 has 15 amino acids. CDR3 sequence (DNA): TGTGCCAGCAGGGATAGCGGGACAGGGTACTCACCCCTCCACTTT. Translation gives CASRDSGTGYSPLHF.

The CDR3 reads CSVGQGQEAFF. The CDR3 DNA reads TGCAGCGTTGGCCAGGGGCAAGAAGCTTTCTTT. V and J are TRBV29-1 and TRBJ1-1, with D perhaps TRBD1 (6 bases). Trimming shortened V by 4 bases and J by 8 bases, and 11 bases separated the two germline ends. This CDR3 has 11 amino acids. Germline loops: CDR1 SQVTM, CDR2 ANQGSEA.

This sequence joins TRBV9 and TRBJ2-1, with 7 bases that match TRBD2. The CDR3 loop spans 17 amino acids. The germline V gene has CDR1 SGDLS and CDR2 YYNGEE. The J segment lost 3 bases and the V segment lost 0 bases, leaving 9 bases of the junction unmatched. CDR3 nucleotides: TGTGCCAGCAGCGTAGCTGTGGGGACTACCTACTACAATGAGCAGTTCTTC. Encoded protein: CASSVAVGTTYYNEQFF.

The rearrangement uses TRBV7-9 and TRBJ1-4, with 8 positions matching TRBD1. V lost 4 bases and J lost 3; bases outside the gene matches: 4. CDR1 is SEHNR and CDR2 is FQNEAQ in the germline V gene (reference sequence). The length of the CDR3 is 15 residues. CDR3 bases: TGTGCCAGCAGCTCCGCGGGACAGGCTAATGAAAAACTGTTTTTT. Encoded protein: CASSSAGQANEKLFF.

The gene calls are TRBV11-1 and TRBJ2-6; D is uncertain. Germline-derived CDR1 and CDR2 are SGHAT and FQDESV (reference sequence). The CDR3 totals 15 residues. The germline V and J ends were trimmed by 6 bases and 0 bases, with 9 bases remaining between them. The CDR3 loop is CASSHEASGANVLTF. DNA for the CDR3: TGTGCCAGCAGTCACGAGGCCTCTGGGGCCAACGTCCTGACTTTC.

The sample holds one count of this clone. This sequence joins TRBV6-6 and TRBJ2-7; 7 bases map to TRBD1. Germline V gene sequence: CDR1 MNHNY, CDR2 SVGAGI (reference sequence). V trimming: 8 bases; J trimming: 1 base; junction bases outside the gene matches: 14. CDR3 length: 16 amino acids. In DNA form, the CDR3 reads TGTGCCAGCTCCACCCATGGCAGGGGGAAGTCCTACGAGCAGTACTTC. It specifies CASSTHGRGKSYEQYF.

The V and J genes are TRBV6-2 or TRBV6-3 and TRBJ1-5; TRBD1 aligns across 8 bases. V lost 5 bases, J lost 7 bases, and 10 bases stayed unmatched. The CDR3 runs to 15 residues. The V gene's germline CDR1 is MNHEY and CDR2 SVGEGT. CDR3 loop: CASSRDRGEWQPQHF. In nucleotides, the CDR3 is TGTGCCAGCAGTCGCGACAGGGGAGAATGGCAGCCCCAGCATTTT.

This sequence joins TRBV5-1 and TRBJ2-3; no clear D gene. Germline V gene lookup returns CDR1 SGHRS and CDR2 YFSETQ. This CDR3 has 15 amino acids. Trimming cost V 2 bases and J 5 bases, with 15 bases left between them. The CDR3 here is CASSFSSSKGDTQYF. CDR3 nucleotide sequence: TGCGCCAGCAGCTTTTCGTCATCCAAGGGAGATACGCAGTATTTT.

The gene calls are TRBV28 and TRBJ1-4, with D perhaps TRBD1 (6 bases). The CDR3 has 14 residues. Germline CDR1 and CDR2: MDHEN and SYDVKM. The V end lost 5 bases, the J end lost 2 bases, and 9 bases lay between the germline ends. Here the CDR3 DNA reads TGTGCCAGCAGTAAACAGGGCACTAATGAAAAACTGTTTTTT. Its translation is CASSKQGTNEKLFF.

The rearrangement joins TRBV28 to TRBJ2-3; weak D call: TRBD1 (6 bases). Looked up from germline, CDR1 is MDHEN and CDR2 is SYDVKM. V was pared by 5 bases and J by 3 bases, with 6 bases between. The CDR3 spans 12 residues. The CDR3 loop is CASSRGTDTQYF. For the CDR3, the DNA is TGTGCCAGCAGTAGGGGGACAGATACGCAGTATTTT.

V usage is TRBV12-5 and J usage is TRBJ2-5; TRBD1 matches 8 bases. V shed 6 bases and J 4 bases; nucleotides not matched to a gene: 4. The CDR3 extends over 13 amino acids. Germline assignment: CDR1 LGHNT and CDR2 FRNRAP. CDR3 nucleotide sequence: TGTGCTAGTGGCCACGACAGGGGAGAGACCCAGTACTTC. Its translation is CASGHDRGETQYF.

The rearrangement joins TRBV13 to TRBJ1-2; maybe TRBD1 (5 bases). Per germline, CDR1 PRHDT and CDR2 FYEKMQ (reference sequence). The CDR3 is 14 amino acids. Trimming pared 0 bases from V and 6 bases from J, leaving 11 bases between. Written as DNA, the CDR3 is TGTGCCAGCAGCTTAGGCAGGGCAGGCGATGGCTACACCTTC. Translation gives CASSLGRAGDGYTF.

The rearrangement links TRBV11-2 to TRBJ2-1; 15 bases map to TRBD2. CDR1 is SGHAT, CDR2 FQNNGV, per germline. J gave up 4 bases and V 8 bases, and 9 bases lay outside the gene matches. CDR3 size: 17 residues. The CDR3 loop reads CASLAPGLAGGYNEQFF. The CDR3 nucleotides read TGTGCCAGCCTAGCTCCGGGACTAGCGGGGGGTTACAATGAGCAGTTCTTC.

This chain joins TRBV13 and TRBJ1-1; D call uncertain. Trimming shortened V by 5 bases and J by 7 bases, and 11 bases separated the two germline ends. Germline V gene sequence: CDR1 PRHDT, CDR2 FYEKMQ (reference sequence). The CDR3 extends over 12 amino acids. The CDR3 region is CASSGTDREAFF. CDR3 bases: TGTGCCAGCAGCGGAACGGACCGTGAAGCTTTCTTT.

Written as DNA, the CDR3 is TGTGCCAGCAGTGAAGCCGTGCTAGCGGGGGACGAGCAGTACTTC. Its protein product is CASSEAVLAGDEQYF. The V gene is TRBV2, the J gene TRBJ2-7; 10 bases map to TRBD2. The CDR3 has 15 residues. J was trimmed by 5 bases and V by 0 bases; bases with no gene match: 4. Germline assignment: CDR1 SNHLY and CDR2 FYNNEI.

The CDR3 sequence is CASGSNYGYTF. In nucleotides, the CDR3 is TGTGCCAGCGGATCTAACTATGGCTACACCTTC. The chain couples TRBV27 to TRBJ1-2; D ambiguous. This CDR3 comprises 11 residues. V dropped 8 bases and J dropped 0 bases, with 4 bases sitting between them. CDR1 MNHEY and CDR2 SMNVEV come from the germline V gene (reference sequence).

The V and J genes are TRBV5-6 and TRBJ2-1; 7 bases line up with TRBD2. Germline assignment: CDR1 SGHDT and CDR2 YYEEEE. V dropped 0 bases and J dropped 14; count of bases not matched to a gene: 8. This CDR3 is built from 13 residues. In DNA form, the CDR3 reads TGTGCCAGCAGCTTGGGGTGGGAGGGTGGTAAGTTCTTC. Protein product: CASSLGWEGGKFF.

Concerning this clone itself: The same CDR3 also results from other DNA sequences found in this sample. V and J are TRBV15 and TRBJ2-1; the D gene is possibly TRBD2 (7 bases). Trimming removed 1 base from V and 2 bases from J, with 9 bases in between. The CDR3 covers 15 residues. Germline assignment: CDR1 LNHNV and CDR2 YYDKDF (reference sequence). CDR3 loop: CATSRGGGAYNEQFF. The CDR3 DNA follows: TGTGCCACCAGCAGAGGCGGGGGCGCCTACAATGAGCAGTTCTTC.

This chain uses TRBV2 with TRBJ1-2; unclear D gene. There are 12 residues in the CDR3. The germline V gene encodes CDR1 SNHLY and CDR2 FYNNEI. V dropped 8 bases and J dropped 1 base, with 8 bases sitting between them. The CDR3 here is CASRGYNYGYTF. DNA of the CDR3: TGTGCCAGCCGGGGTTATAACTATGGCTACACCTTC.

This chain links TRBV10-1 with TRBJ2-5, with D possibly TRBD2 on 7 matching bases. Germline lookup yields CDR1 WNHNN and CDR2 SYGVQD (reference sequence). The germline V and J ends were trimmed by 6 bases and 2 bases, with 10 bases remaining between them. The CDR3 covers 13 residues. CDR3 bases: TGCGCCAGCAGGGGAGGGGGGCAAGAGACCCAGTACTTC. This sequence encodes CASRGGGQETQYF.

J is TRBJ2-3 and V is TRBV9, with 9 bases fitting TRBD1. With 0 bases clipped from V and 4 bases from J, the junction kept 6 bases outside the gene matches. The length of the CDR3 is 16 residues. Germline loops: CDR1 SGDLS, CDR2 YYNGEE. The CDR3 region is CASSVGTGDRSDTQYF. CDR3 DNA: TGTGCCAGCAGCGTAGGGACAGGGGACCGCTCAGATACGCAGTATTTT.

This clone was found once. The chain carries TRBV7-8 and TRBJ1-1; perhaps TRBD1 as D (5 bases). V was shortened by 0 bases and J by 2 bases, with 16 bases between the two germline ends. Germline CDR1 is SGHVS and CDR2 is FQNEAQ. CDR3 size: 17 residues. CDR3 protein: CASSLAAGLGNNTEAFF. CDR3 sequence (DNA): TGTGCCAGCAGCTTAGCGGCAGGGTTAGGAAACAACACTGAAGCTTTCTTT.

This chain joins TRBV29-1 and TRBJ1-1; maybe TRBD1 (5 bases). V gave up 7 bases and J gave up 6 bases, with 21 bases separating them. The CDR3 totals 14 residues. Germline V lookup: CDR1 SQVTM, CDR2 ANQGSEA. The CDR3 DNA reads TGCAGCGCCGACGTGGGCAGGGCGGGCCCTGAAGCTTTCTTT. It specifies CSADVGRAGPEAFF.